A selection of T cell receptor beta chains follows, all from one sample in a study of T cells after posttransplantation cyclophosphamide. Using immunoSEQ multiplex PCR, the repertoire was profiled, and TCRdb retains in-frame clones only, with some absent. There are tens of thousands of clones in the sample, none observed a single time. Sequencing was done on a sample of PBMCs. All receptors derive from a woman aged 45-60 years in good health and a related stem cell transplant donor. The CDR3 runs from the conserved cysteine through the conserved F or W. A D gene is named only where the DNA matches it firmly. A row's size may be missing; if present it is once, few, many or a size class.

>.|many|TRBJ1-5|TRBV6-5|15
TGTGCCAGCAGTTACTCGGCGGCAGCCCATCAGCCCCAGCATTTT
CASSYSAAAHQPQHF
>TRBD2|.|TRBJ2-3|TRBV7-8|18
TGTGCCAGCAGCTTTGGGCTAGCGGGAGGATTTGGCACAGATACGCAGTATTTT
CASSFGLAGGFGTDTQYF
>.|many|TRBJ2-4|TRBV28|15
TGTGCCAGCAGCGAGAACAGGGTAGCCAAAAACATTCAGTACTTC
CASSENRVAKNIQYF
>TRBD1|many|TRBJ2-7|TRBV9|14
TGTGCCAGCACCAAGACAGGGGGCTCCGTCGAGCAGTACTTC
CASTKTGGSVEQYF
>.|many|TRBJ1-1|TRBV29-1|12
TGCAGCGTTGGGCCGGCGGACACTGAAGCTTTCTTT
CSVGPADTEAFF
>TRBD1|many|TRBJ1-1|TRBV12-3/TRBV12-4|14
TGTGCCAGCAGTCCCAGGGGGCCGAACACTGAAGCTTTCTTT
CASSPRGPNTEAFF
>.|.|TRBJ2-3|TRBV5-1|16
TGCGCCAGCAGCTTGGTCCCGGAACTAAGCACAGATACGCAGTATTTT
CASSLVPELSTDTQYF
>TRBD1|many|TRBJ2-7|TRBV6-1|15
TGTGCCAGCAGTGCTACCGGGACAGGGAGGGACGAGCAGTACTTC
CASSATGTGRDEQYF
>TRBD1|.|TRBJ2-7|TRBV29-1|16
TGCAGCGTCGGGGAGAAACGGGACAGAAGCTCCTACGAGCAGTACTTC
CSVGEKRDRSSYEQYF
>TRBD1|.|TRBJ2-2|TRBV18|16
TGTGCCAGCTCACCATTCGGTCAGGGGGCGAGCGGGGAGCTGTTTTTT
CASSPFGQGASGELFF
>.|many|TRBJ1-2|TRBV5-6|17
TGTGCCAGCAGCTTGGGCATGACAGACTCTAAGGCAGGGGGCTACACCTTC
CASSLGMTDSKAGGYTF
>.|many|TRBJ1-3|TRBV6-2/TRBV6-3|12
TGTGCCAGCAGTCTATGGGGAAACACCATATATTTT
CASSLWGNTIYF
>TRBD1|many|TRBJ2-4|TRBV19|14
TGTGCCAGTAGTTCTCGGGACAGTAAAAACATTCAGTACTTC
CASSSRDSKNIQYF
>TRBD2|few|TRBJ2-7|TRBV12-3/TRBV12-4|17
TGTGCCAGCAGTTTAGGTTATGGTAGCGGGAACTCCTACGAGCAGTACTTC
CASSLGYGSGNSYEQYF
>.|many|TRBJ1-1|TRBV7-9|15
TGTGCCAGCAGCGAAGGGGCAGTCAGCAACACTGAAGCTTTCTTT
CASSEGAVSNTEAFF
>.|many|TRBJ1-3|TRBV28|14
TGTGCCAGCTCCCACAGGGAAATTGGAAACACCATATATTTT
CASSHREIGNTIYF
>.|few|TRBJ1-5|TRBV12-3/TRBV12-4|14
TGTGCCAGCAGTTTCGCCGGGTCTCCGAAGCCCCAGCATTTT
CASSFAGSPKPQHF
>TRBD1|many|TRBJ1-5|TRBV27|14
TGTGCCAGCAGCGGACAGGGGGGAAGTCAGCCCCAGCATTTT
CASSGQGGSQPQHF
>.|many|TRBJ1-5|TRBV10-2|14
TGCGCCAGCAGTGACCCAGGATCGAATCAGCCCCAGCATTTT
CASSDPGSNQPQHF
>TRBD1|few|TRBJ2-3|TRBV24-1|15
TGTGCCACCAGTAGACAGGGATTGAGCACAGATACGCAGTATTTT
CATSRQGLSTDTQYF
>.|.|TRBJ1-2|TRBV11-2|14
TGTGCCAGCAGCTCAAAATCTACGCGAAGTGGCTACACCTTC
CASSSKSTRSGYTF
>.|many|TRBJ1-4|TRBV19|16
TGTGCCAGTACTAGAGTGGCACCGTCAACTAATGAAAAACTGTTTTTT
CASTRVAPSTNEKLFF
>TRBD1|many|TRBJ1-5|TRBV2|13
TGTGCCAGCAATATACAGGGGAGTCAGCCCCAGCATTTT
CASNIQGSQPQHF
>.|many|TRBJ1-5|TRBV10-3|15
TGTGCCATCAGTGCTGACAACGGCGAGTATCAGCCCCAGCATTTT
CAISADNGEYQPQHF
>TRBD1|many|TRBJ1-5|TRBV4-3|18
TGCGCCAGCAGCCAAGAACTGGACAGGCCGGGAAGCAATCAGCCCCAGCATTTT
CASSQELDRPGSNQPQHF
>TRBD1|.|TRBJ1-2|TRBV29-1|12
TGCAGCGTTGTTACAGGGGCCTATGGCTACACCTTC
CSVVTGAYGYTF
>.|many|TRBJ1-1|TRBV30|13
TGTGCCTGGAGCTCAGGGCTGAACACTGAAGCTTTCTTT
CAWSSGLNTEAFF
>.|many|TRBJ2-1|TRBV18|13
TGTGCCAGCTCATCCCGAGCCAACAATGAGCAGTTCTTC
CASSSRANNEQFF
>.|many|TRBJ2-7|TRBV24-1|15
TGTGCCACCAGTGATCCCCGGGCAGGGGATTACGAGCAGTACTTC
CATSDPRAGDYEQYF
>TRBD1|many|TRBJ2-1|TRBV2|15
TGTGCCAGCACTGACCGGGACAGGGAAAAAGGTGAGCAGTTCTTC
CASTDRDREKGEQFF
>TRBD2|many|TRBJ2-3|TRBV19|16
TGTGCCAGTAGTTCGACTAGCGGGGCCCCCACAGATACGCAGTATTTT
CASSSTSGAPTDTQYF
>.|many|TRBJ1-3|TRBV5-1|14
TGCGCCAGCAGCTTGGAGGGTTCTGGAAACACCATATATTTT
CASSLEGSGNTIYF
>.|many|TRBJ1-4|TRBV6-1|15
TGTGCCAGCAGTGGGGCGACCCAAACTAATGAAAAACTGTTTTTT
CASSGATQTNEKLFF
>.|many|TRBJ2-3|TRBV5-5|13
TGTGCCAGCAGCTTGTCCCGGGGAGATACGCAGTATTTT
CASSLSRGDTQYF
>.|many|TRBJ2-5|TRBV19|16
TGTGCCAGTAGTATAGATTTTCAGAGGCTCCAAGAGACCCAGTACTTC
CASSIDFQRLQETQYF
>.|many|TRBJ2-7|TRBV12-3/TRBV12-4|13
TGTGCCAGCAGATTTGCCGGTCCCTACGAGCAGTACTTC
CASRFAGPYEQYF
>.|.|TRBJ2-5|TRBV29-1|12
TGCAGCGTTAGTACAGACCAAGAGACCCAGTACTTC
CSVSTDQETQYF
>.|many|TRBJ2-1|TRBV10-3|13
TGTGCCATCAGTGACGGGCTAGCCGGTGAGCAGTTCTTC
CAISDGLAGEQFF
>TRBD2|few|TRBJ2-3|TRBV5-6|14
TGTGCCAGCAGCGCGTTAGCGGGAAAGGATACGCAGTATTTT
CASSALAGKDTQYF
>.|many|TRBJ2-1|TRBV18|16
TGTGCCAGCTCGGCCCGGGCGGGAACCTCCTACAATGAGCAGTTCTTC
CASSARAGTSYNEQFF
>TRBD2|many|TRBJ2-7|TRBV27|15
TGTGCCAGCAGCCCCTATCCTAGCGGGAACTACGAGCAGTACTTC
CASSPYPSGNYEQYF
>.|many|TRBJ2-7|TRBV7-9|13
TGTGCCAGCAGGACAGGTCTGGCCTACGAGCAGTACTTC
CASRTGLAYEQYF
>TRBD2|few|TRBJ2-7|TRBV29-1|13
TGCAGCGTTGGGACTAGCAGGTCCTACGAGCAGTACTTC
CSVGTSRSYEQYF
>TRBD2|many|TRBJ2-7|TRBV19|14
TGTGCCAGTAAGCGGGGTAGCGGCCTCTACGAGCAGTACTTC
CASKRGSGLYEQYF
>.|many|TRBJ1-1|TRBV13|14
TGTGCCAGCAGCTCACCGACAGTGAACACTGAAGCTTTCTTT
CASSSPTVNTEAFF
>.|many|TRBJ1-2|TRBV6-2/TRBV6-3|18
TGTGCCAGCAGGCCCGCTTTGGCCGGGACAACAAGTACCCACGGCTACACCTTC
CASRPALAGTTSTHGYTF
>.|many|TRBJ2-3|TRBV19|15
TGTGCCAGTAGTATAGGGAACAGGGGCACAGATACGCAGTATTTT
CASSIGNRGTDTQYF
>.|many|TRBJ2-3|TRBV7-8|11
TGTGCCAGCGGAGGCGGGTCGAGGCCGTATTTT
CASGGGSRPYF
>.|many|TRBJ1-2|TRBV4-1|15
TGCGCCAGCAGCCAAGTGCCCCAGGGATTCCGGGGCTACACCTTC
CASSQVPQGFRGYTF
>TRBD2|few|TRBJ2-3|TRBV6-1|14
TGTGCCAGCAGTCGGGGGGGGACCACAGATACGCAGTATTTT
CASSRGGTTDTQYF
>TRBD1|many|TRBJ2-2|TRBV9|16
TGTGCCAGCAGCGTTGGACAGGGGGAGGACACCGGGGAGCTGTTTTTT
CASSVGQGEDTGELFF
>.|many|TRBJ1-2|TRBV11-2|12
TGTGCCAGCAGCTTCTATAAGTATGGCTACACCTTC
CASSFYKYGYTF
>TRBD2|many|TRBJ2-7|TRBV6-1|15
TGTGCCAGCAGTGAAAATAGGGCTAGCGGGAGGGCGCAGTACTTC
CASSENRASGRAQYF
>.|.|TRBJ1-2|TRBV27|16
TGTGCCAGCAGTAGCGCGAACAGGTTAGCTAACTATGGCTACACCTTC
CASSSANRLANYGYTF
>TRBD2|many|TRBJ2-7|TRBV11-1|16
TGTGCCAGCAGCGGACTGTGGGCGGGAGGGCCCGGCGAGCAGTACTTC
CASSGLWAGGPGEQYF
>TRBD1|many|TRBJ2-3|TRBV10-3|14
TGTGCCGCCACGGGACAGACAAGCACAGATACGCAGTATTTT
CAATGQTSTDTQYF
>.|many|TRBJ1-3|TRBV5-6|12
TGTGCCAGCAGCTTAATGAGGAACACCATATATTTT
CASSLMRNTIYF
>TRBD2|many|TRBJ2-7|TRBV5-1|14
TGCGCCAGCAGCTTGGATCTAGCGGGAGGTGAGCAGTACTTC
CASSLDLAGGEQYF